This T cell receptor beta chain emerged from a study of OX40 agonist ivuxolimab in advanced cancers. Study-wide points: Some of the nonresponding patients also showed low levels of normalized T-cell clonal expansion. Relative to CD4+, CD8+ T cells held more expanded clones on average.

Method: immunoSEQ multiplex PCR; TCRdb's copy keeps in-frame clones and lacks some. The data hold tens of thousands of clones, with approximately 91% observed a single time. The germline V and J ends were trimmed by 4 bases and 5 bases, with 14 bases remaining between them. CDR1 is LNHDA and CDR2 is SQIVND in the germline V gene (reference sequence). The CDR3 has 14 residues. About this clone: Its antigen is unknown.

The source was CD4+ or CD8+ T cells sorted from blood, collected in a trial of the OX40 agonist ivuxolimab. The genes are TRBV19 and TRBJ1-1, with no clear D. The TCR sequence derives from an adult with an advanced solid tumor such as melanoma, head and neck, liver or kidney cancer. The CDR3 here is CASSTGMRETEAFF. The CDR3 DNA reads TGTGCCAGTAGTACGGGGATGAGGGAAACTGAAGCTTTCTTT.